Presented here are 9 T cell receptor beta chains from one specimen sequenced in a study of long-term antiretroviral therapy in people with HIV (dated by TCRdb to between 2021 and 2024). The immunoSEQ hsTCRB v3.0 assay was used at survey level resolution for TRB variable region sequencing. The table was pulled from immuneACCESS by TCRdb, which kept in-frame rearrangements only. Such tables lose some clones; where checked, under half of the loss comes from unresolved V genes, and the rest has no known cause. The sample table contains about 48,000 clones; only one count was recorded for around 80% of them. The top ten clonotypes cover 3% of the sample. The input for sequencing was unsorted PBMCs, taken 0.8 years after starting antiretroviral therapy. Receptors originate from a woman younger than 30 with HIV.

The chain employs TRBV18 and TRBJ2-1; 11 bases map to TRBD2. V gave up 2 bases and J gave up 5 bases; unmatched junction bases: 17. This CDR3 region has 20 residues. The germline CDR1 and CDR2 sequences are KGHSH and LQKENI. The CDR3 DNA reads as TGTGCCAGCTCACCATGGGGGCCCAAGTGGACTAGCGGGTTTCACAATGAGCAGTTCTTC. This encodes CASSPWGPKWTSGFHNEQFF.

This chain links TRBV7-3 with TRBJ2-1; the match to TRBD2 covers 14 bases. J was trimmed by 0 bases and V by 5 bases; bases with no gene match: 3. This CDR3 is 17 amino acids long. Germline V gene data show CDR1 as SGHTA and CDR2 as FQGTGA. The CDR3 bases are TGTGCCAGCAGCCCTGGGACTAGCGGGAGCTCCTACAATGAGCAGTTCTTC. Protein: CASSPGTSGSSYNEQFF.

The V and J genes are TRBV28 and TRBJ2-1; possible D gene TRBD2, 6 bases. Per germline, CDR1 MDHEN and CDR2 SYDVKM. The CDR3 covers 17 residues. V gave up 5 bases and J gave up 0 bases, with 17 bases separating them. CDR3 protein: CASSPSRRLGSYNEQFF. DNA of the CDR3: TGTGCCAGCAGTCCTAGCCGTCGACTAGGCTCCTACAATGAGCAGTTCTTC.

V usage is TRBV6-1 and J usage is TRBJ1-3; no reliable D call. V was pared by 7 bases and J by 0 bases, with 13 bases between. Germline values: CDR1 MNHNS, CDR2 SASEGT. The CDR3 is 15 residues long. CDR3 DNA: TGTGCCAGCATCCGAGCTATAGCCTCTGGAAACACCATATATTTT. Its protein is CASIRAIASGNTIYF.

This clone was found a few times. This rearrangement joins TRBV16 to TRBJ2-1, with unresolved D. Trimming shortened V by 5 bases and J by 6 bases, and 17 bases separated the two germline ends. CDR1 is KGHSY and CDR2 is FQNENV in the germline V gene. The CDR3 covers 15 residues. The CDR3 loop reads CASSRDRPIGNEQFF. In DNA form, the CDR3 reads TGTGCCAGCAGCAGAGACCGTCCGATAGGCAATGAGCAGTTCTTC.

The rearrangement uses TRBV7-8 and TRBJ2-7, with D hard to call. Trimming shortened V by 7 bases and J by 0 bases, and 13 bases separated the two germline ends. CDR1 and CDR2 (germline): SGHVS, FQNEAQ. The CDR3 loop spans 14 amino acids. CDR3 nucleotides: TGTGCCAGCATTTCAGGCGAGAGCTCCTACGAGCAGTACTTC. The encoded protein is CASISGESSYEQYF.

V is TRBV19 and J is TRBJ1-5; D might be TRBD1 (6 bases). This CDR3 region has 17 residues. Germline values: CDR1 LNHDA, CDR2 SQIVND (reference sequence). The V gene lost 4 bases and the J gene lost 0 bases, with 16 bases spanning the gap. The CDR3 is CASSTLWTEISNQPQHF. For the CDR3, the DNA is TGTGCCAGTAGTACACTATGGACAGAAATTAGCAATCAGCCCCAGCATTTT.

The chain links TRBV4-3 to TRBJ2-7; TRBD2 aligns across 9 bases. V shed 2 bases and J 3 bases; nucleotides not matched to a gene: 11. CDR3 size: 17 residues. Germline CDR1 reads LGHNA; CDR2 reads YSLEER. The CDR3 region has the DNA TGCGCCAGCAGCCAAAATTGGGCCCGGACTAGCGACTACGAGCAGTACTTC. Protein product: CASSQNWARTSDYEQYF.

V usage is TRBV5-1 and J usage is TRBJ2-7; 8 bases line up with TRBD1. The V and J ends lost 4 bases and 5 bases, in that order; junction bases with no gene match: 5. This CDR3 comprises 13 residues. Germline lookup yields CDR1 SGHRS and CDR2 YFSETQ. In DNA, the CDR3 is TGCGCCAGCAGCCCCGGACAGGGTCACGAGCAGTACTTC. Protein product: CASSPGQGHEQYF.